This T cell receptor beta chain was captured in a study of blood T cell repertoires in COVID-19. V shed 2 bases, J shed 2 bases, and the junction held 8 bases outside the gene matches. There are 16 residues in the CDR3. The germline gives CDR1 SGHRS, CDR2 YFSETQ. Generated by immunoSEQ multiplex PCR, the TCRdb table keeps only in-frame clones and is missing some. Of about 180,000 clones in the sample, about 91% are singletons; the top ten hold under 3%. This clonotype was obtained from a woman aged 40 to 50 with acute COVID-19. The source material was PBMCs or T cells enriched from blood (not recorded which). The chain joins TRBV5-1 to TRBJ2-3; 7 positions agree with TRBD2. CDR3 loop: CASSFVAAGDTDTQYF. The CDR3 DNA is TGCGCCAGCAGCTTCGTAGCGGCGGGGGACACAGATACGCAGTATTTT.